This TCR beta chain was sequenced for a study of blood T cell repertoires in COVID-19. As originally analysed: It was from reference gene primer amplification that nucleated cell counts were estimated. TCRdb keeps only in-frame clones here, not all; method: immunoSEQ multiplex PCR. V, J and clone size reflect that table, while D and trimming were determined from the DNA. The sample consists of hundreds of thousands of clones, 70% to 90% of them appearing once. CDR1 is MDHEN, CDR2 SYDVKM, per germline. The germline V and J ends were trimmed by 6 bases and 4 bases, with 13 bases remaining between them. This CDR3 has 14 amino acids.

The TCR comes from a man over 45 with COVID-19, enrolled during active disease. V gene TRBV28 combines with J gene TRBJ1-5, with D maybe TRBD1 (5 bases). Input material: peripheral blood. DNA of the CDR3: TGTGCCAGCAGGGGGCCGGGTGGTAATCAGCCCCAGCATTTT. Its translation: CASRGPGGNQPQHF.